Below, 5 T cell receptor beta chains from the same sample are listed, as sequenced in a study of shared clonotypes between healthy human individuals. Produced via immunoSEQ multiplex PCR; TCRdb's table is partial and in-frame only. The sample records about 2.5 million clones, around 93% being singletons. Sequenced input: naive CD4+ T cells from PBMCs. Subset denoted: CD45RA+ positively selected. Source of these receptors: a man aged 18 to 30 in good health. Some clones in this sample may be carry-over from other donors' samples.

The chain recombines TRBV28 with TRBJ1-2; 7 bases map to TRBD1. Losses at the gene ends were 2 bases for V and 5 bases for J; bases not matched to a gene: 11. CDR3 length: 16 amino acids. CDR1 and CDR2 (germline): MDHEN, SYDVKM. The CDR3 loop reads CASSLGRPQGEYGYTF. The DNA of the CDR3 is TGTGCCAGCAGTTTAGGGCGTCCGCAGGGGGAGTATGGCTACACCTTC.

The V call is TRBV28, the J call TRBJ2-1; unclear D gene. Germline loops: CDR1 MDHEN, CDR2 SYDVKM. Between the trimmed V and J ends, which lost 5 bases and 4 bases, there was a span of 15 bases. There are 15 residues in the CDR3. CDR3 region: CASSPEPARYNEQFF. As DNA, the CDR3 is TGTGCCAGCAGTCCCGAACCTGCGAGATACAATGAGCAGTTCTTC. The full variable domain, in which reference TRBV28 and TRBJ2-1 provide the parts outside the CDR3, is DVKVTQSSRYLVKRTGEKVFLECVQDMDHENMFWYRQDPGLGLRLIYFSYDVKMKEKGDIPEGYSVSREKKERFSLILESASTNQTSMYLCASSPEPARYNEQFFGPGTRLTVL.

As for this clone: The same CDR3 arises from other DNA sequences in this sample as well. The rearrangement links TRBV28 to TRBJ1-6; D gene unclear. Germline CDR1 and CDR2: MDHEN and SYDVKM. The CDR3 extends over 12 amino acids. Trimming left V 1 base short and J 9 bases short, with 4 bases between. Written as DNA, the CDR3 is TGTGCCAGCAGTTTATTAGGTTCACCCCTCCACTTT. Encoded protein: CASSLLGSPLHF. The whole variable domain, remainder taken from reference TRBV28 and TRBJ1-6, is DVKVTQSSRYLVKRTGEKVFLECVQDMDHENMFWYRQDPGLGLRLIYFSYDVKMKEKGDIPEGYSVSREKKERFSLILESASTNQTSMYLCASSLLGSPLHFGNGTRLTVT.

The rearrangement links TRBV28 to TRBJ2-7; tentative D call: TRBD2 (7 bases). This CDR3 has 15 amino acids. V lost 5 bases, J lost 2 bases, and 16 bases lay in between. The germline V gene has CDR1 MDHEN and CDR2 SYDVKM. CDR3 DNA: TGTGCCAGCAGTACCCCGGGGGGCGGGACCTACGAGCAGTACTTC. Protein: CASSTPGGGTYEQYF. The whole variable domain, remainder taken from reference TRBV28 and TRBJ2-7, is DVKVTQSSRYLVKRTGEKVFLECVQDMDHENMFWYRQDPGLGLRLIYFSYDVKMKEKGDIPEGYSVSREKKERFSLILESASTNQTSMYLCASSTPGGGTYEQYFGPGTRLTVT.

This rearrangement joins TRBV19 to TRBJ1-2; the D gene is possibly TRBD1 (5 bases). Germline CDR1 LNHDA, CDR2 SQIVND (reference sequence). The CDR3 totals 18 residues. Trimming removed 5 bases from V and 6 bases from J, with 28 bases in between. CDR3 loop: CASSPHEFSLGEGNGYTF. CDR3 DNA sequence: TGTGCCAGTAGTCCCCACGAGTTTTCTCTTGGGGAGGGGAATGGCTACACCTTC.